The next 26 T cell receptor beta chains were all read from a single sample in a study of monozygotic twins with cystic fibrosis. Sequencing used immunoSEQ multiplex PCR; TCRdb keeps in-frame clones, though not all of them. This table holds tens of thousands of clones, approximately 96% found once. Sequenced input: blood. These TCRs come from a girl aged 2 to 10 with cystic fibrosis.

The CDR3 DNA reads as TGTGCCAGAAGGACAGGCCTCTCCTACGAGCAGTACTTC. The encoded protein is CARRTGLSYEQYF. The chain joins TRBV19 to TRBJ2-7; TRBD1 agrees at 7 bases. V lost 9 bases to trimming and J lost 0 bases; unmatched junction nucleotides: 5. The length of the CDR3 is 13 residues. The V gene's germline CDR1 is LNHDA and CDR2 SQIVND (reference sequence).

The rearrangement uses TRBV6-4 and TRBJ2-1, with 10 bases fitting TRBD2. Per the germline V gene, CDR1 is MRHNA and CDR2 is SNTAGT. There are 15 residues in the CDR3. Losses at the gene ends were 1 base for V and 3 bases for J; bases not matched to a gene: 0. The CDR3 sequence: CASSDLAGGYNEQFF. Here the CDR3 DNA reads TGTGCCAGCAGTGACTTAGCGGGGGGCTACAATGAGCAGTTCTTC.

The V and J genes are TRBV28 and TRBJ1-1; D is possibly TRBD1 (6 bases). CDR3 length: 15 residues. Germline CDR1 MDHEN, CDR2 SYDVKM. V dropped 0 bases and J dropped 4 bases, with 12 bases sitting between them. In nucleotides, the CDR3 is TGTGCCAGCAGTTTATGGGGGGGCAGCGGCACTGAAGCTTTCTTT. The encoded protein is CASSLWGGSGTEAFF.

The V call is TRBV4-1, the J call TRBJ2-3; TRBD2 agrees at 10 bases. CDR3 length: 15 residues. Per the germline V gene, CDR1 is MGHRA and CDR2 is YSYEKL. Losses at the gene ends were 3 bases for V and 3 bases for J; bases not matched to a gene: 3. The CDR3 spells CASSHLAGETDTQYF. Written as DNA, the CDR3 is TGCGCCAGCAGCCACCTAGCGGGAGAAACAGATACGCAGTATTTT.

The chain carries TRBV19 and TRBJ2-5; 10 bases are a match to TRBD2. The CDR3 runs to 15 residues. CDR1 LNHDA and CDR2 SQIVND come from the germline V gene (reference sequence). J lost 2 bases, V lost 1 base, and 1 base had no gene match. CDR3 in amino acids: CASSIGAGGQETQYF. The CDR3 DNA reads TGTGCCAGTAGTATAGGAGCGGGAGGGCAAGAGACCCAGTACTTC.

This clone was seen once. The chain has TRBV9 and TRBJ2-5; tentatively, D is TRBD2 (6 bases). Germline-derived CDR1 and CDR2 are SGDLS and YYNGEE. There are 17 residues in the CDR3. V lost 2 bases, J lost 2 bases, and 19 bases lay in between. The CDR3 is CASSVDPQAGLQETQYF. CDR3 sequence (DNA): TGTGCCAGCAGCGTCGATCCCCAGGCGGGACTTCAAGAGACCCAGTACTTC.

CDR3 DNA sequence: TGCGCCAGCAGCTTGGAACCAAACAATGAGCAGTTCTTC. It encodes CASSLEPNNEQFF. The rearrangement uses TRBV5-1 and TRBJ2-1; D not certain. Trimming removed 0 bases at V and 5 bases at J, with 6 bases between. This CDR3 is 13 amino acids long. Per the germline V gene, CDR1 is SGHRS and CDR2 is YFSETQ.

The V call is TRBV25-1, the J call TRBJ2-7; TRBD1 matches at 7 bases. Germline V CDR1 and CDR2: MGHDK, SYGVNS. V gave up 5 bases and J gave up 0 bases; unmatched junction bases: 7. The CDR3 covers 15 residues. Here the CDR3 reads CASSSRDRSSYEQYF. CDR3 bases: TGTGCCAGCAGTTCTCGGGACAGAAGCTCCTACGAGCAGTACTTC.

The V and J genes are TRBV6-4 and TRBJ2-3, with a weak D call TRBD2 (7 bases). V lost 3 bases and J 4 bases, leaving 14 bases between the germline ends. This CDR3 region has 15 residues. Per germline, CDR1 MRHNA and CDR2 SNTAGT. The CDR3 DNA is TGTGCCAGCAGTGAATCGGGGGGCGCCGCAGATACGCAGTATTTT. It encodes CASSESGGAADTQYF.

V is TRBV7-3 and J is TRBJ2-7, with D perhaps matching TRBD1 or TRBD2 (5 bases each). This CDR3 has 13 amino acids. Germline CDR1 SGHTA, CDR2 FQGTGA. The V end lost 5 bases, the J end lost 6 bases, and 14 bases lay between the germline ends. The CDR3: CASSPRGAGEQYF. The DNA of the CDR3 is TGTGCCAGCAGCCCAAGAGGGGCGGGCGAGCAGTACTTC.

This clone was counted once. The genes are TRBV5-6 and TRBJ2-7; TRBD1 agrees at 10 bases. With 4 bases clipped from V and 4 bases from J, the junction kept 5 bases outside the gene matches. Germline CDR1 is SGHDT and CDR2 is YYEEEE. This CDR3 spans 14 amino acids. The CDR3 here is CASSTTGGGYEQYF. CDR3 sequence (DNA): TGTGCCAGCAGCACGACAGGGGGCGGATACGAGCAGTACTTC. Full variable domain (outside the CDR3, taken from reference TRBV5-6 and TRBJ2-7): DAGVTQSPTHLIKTRGQQVTLRCSPKSGHDTVSWYQQALGQGPQFIFQYYEEEERQRGNFPDRFSGHQFPNYSSELNVNALLLGDSALYLCASSTTGGGYEQYFGPGTRLTVT.

The rearrangement joins TRBV6-5 to TRBJ2-1; no clear D. The CDR3 runs 15 residues. V dropped 2 bases and J dropped 9 bases, with 17 bases sitting between them. In germline, CDR1 is MNHEY, CDR2 SVGAGI. This CDR3 is CASSYRLGTVPEQFF. DNA of the CDR3: TGTGCCAGCAGTTACCGGCTTGGTACCGTCCCTGAGCAGTTCTTC.

The CDR3 region is CAISEGGKLFF. The CDR3 DNA follows: TGTGCCATCAGTGAGGGTGGAAAACTGTTTTTT. The rearrangement uses TRBV10-3 and TRBJ1-4; D remains ambiguous. Trimming removed 2 bases from V and 10 bases from J, with 5 bases in between. Germline V lookup: CDR1 ENHRY, CDR2 SYGVKD. This CDR3 contains 11 residues.

V gene TRBV6-5 combines with J gene TRBJ2-1, with D perhaps matching TRBD2 (6 bases). CDR3 length: 13 residues. Germline CDR1 MNHEY, CDR2 SVGAGI. Trimming stripped 5 bases from V and 7 bases from J, with 12 bases between. CDR3 protein: CASSIGGINEQFF. CDR3 bases: TGTGCCAGCAGTATAGGCGGGATAAATGAGCAGTTCTTC.

In its sample, this clone was seen once. This chain joins TRBV27 and TRBJ2-2; D call uncertain. The germline V and J ends were trimmed by 3 bases and 3 bases, with 8 bases remaining between them. CDR3 size: 14 residues. Germline CDR1 MNHEY, CDR2 SMNVEV (reference sequence). CDR3 region: CASSLRSDTGELFF. The CDR3, as DNA: TGTGCCAGCAGTTTGAGGAGTGACACCGGGGAGCTGTTTTTT.

The CDR3 reads CATSISRINDEQYF. The CDR3 bases are TGTGCCACCAGTATCAGTCGAATCAACGACGAGCAGTACTTC. The V call is TRBV15, the J call TRBJ2-7; D ambiguous. Germline values: CDR1 LNHNV, CDR2 YYDKDF (reference sequence). This CDR3 is 14 amino acids long. The V end lost 6 bases, the J end lost 5 bases, and 17 bases lay between the germline ends.

J is TRBJ2-7 and V is TRBV4-1; 10 bases agree with TRBD2. The CDR3 loop spans 16 amino acids. Germline lookup yields CDR1 MGHRA and CDR2 YSYEKL. With 4 bases clipped from V and 1 base from J, the junction kept 7 bases outside the gene matches. This CDR3 is CASSPTLAGLSYEQYF. In nucleotides, the CDR3 is TGCGCCAGCAGCCCAACACTAGCGGGATTGTCCTACGAGCAGTACTTC.

CDR3 bases: TGTGCCAGCAGCCCGCTCACAGGGCCTTCGATTGATACGCAGTATTTT. Translating it yields CASSPLTGPSIDTQYF. V is TRBV14 and J is TRBJ2-3; D possibly corresponds to TRBD1 (6 bases). Trimming took 4 bases from V and 6 from J, leaving 20 bases between them. This CDR3 has 16 amino acids. Germline V lookup: CDR1 SGHDN, CDR2 FVKESK.

The CDR3 here is CASSPRQGLPHNQPQHF. The CDR3 nucleotides read TGTGCCAGCAGCCCTAGACAGGGGCTCCCCCACAATCAGCCCCAGCATTTT. The rearrangement joins TRBV28 to TRBJ1-5; 8 positions agree with TRBD1. This CDR3 comprises 17 residues. V dropped 6 bases and J dropped 3; count of bases not matched to a gene: 13. The germline CDR1 and CDR2 sequences are MDHEN and SYDVKM.

The chain combines TRBV28 with TRBJ2-1, with a weak D call TRBD1 (5 bases). This CDR3 contains 11 residues. Trimming took 3 bases from V and 15 from J, leaving 12 bases between them. CDR1 is MDHEN, CDR2 SYDVKM, per germline. The CDR3 protein is CASSFQDQGFF. The CDR3 DNA follows: TGTGCCAGCAGTTTCCAGGACCAGGGGTTCTTC.

The rearrangement uses TRBV6-8 and TRBJ1-3; D unclear. CDR3 length: 14 residues. Germline CDR1 is MNHGY and CDR2 is SAAAGT. V shed 6 bases and J shed 4 bases, with 13 bases lying between them. CDR3 sequence (DNA): TGTGCCAGCAGCAACCTGGGCGCCGGAAACACCATATATTTT. It specifies CASSNLGAGNTIYF.

The chain employs TRBV25-1 and TRBJ2-3; D is tentatively TRBD1 or TRBD2 (6 bases each). This CDR3 comprises 12 residues. The V end lost 2 bases, the J end lost 10 bases, and 10 bases lay between the germline ends. Per the germline V gene, CDR1 is MGHDK and CDR2 is SYGVNS. The CDR3 region has the DNA TGTGCCAGCAGTGAAGGGGGGCGTGCGCAGTATTTT. As protein: CASSEGGRAQYF.

This rearrangement joins TRBV27 to TRBJ2-7, with D perhaps TRBD1 or TRBD2 (6 bases each). Looked up from germline, CDR1 is MNHEY and CDR2 is SMNVEV (reference sequence). Trimming stripped 5 bases from V and 2 bases from J, with 16 bases between. The CDR3 length is 15 residues. CDR3 region: CASSPHREAPYEQYF. Written as DNA, the CDR3 is TGTGCCAGCAGTCCCCACAGGGAGGCACCCTACGAGCAGTACTTC.

V and J are TRBV4-3 and TRBJ2-7, with 11 bases lining up with TRBD2. This CDR3 is built from 17 residues. Germline V lookup: CDR1 LGHNA, CDR2 YSLEER. J was trimmed by 4 bases and V by 1 base; bases with no gene match: 9. The CDR3 is CASSQVLAGDHGYEQYF. Here the CDR3 DNA reads TGCGCCAGCAGCCAAGTACTAGCGGGGGACCATGGGTACGAGCAGTACTTC.

The DNA for the CDR3 is TGTGCCAGCAGTGAGGGGGGGGTTGGCTACACCTTC. It specifies CASSEGGVGYTF. The rearrangement joins TRBV27 to TRBJ1-2; D might be TRBD1 (6 bases). Trimming left V 5 bases short and J 7 bases short, with 11 bases between. This CDR3 has 12 residues. Looked up from germline, CDR1 is MNHEY and CDR2 is SMNVEV (reference sequence).

The chain links TRBV5-1 to TRBJ2-1, with D possibly TRBD2 on 6 matching bases. The germline V gene encodes CDR1 SGHRS and CDR2 YFSETQ. The CDR3 runs 14 residues. The V gene lost 6 bases and the J gene lost 6 bases, with 16 bases spanning the gap. Here the CDR3 reads CASTLGLWANEQFF. CDR3 sequence (DNA): TGCGCCAGCACCCTGGGACTTTGGGCCAATGAGCAGTTCTTC.